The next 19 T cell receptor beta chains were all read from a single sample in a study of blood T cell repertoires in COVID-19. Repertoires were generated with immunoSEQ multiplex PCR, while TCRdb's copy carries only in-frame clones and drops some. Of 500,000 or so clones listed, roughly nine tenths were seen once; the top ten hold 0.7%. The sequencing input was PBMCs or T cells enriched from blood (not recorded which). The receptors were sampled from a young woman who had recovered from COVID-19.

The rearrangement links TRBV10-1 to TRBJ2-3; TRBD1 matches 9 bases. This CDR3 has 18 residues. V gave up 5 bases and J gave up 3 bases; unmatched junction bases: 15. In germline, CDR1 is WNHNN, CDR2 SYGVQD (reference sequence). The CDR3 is CASSTDPKGQGPTDTQYF. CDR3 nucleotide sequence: TGCGCCAGCAGTACGGATCCCAAGGGACAGGGTCCTACAGATACGCAGTATTTT.

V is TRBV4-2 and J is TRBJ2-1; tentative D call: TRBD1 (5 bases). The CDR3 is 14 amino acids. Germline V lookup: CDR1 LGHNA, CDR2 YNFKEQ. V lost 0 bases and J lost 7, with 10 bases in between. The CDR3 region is CASSQEEPGNEQFF. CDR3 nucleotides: TGTGCCAGCAGCCAAGAAGAACCAGGGAATGAGCAGTTCTTC.

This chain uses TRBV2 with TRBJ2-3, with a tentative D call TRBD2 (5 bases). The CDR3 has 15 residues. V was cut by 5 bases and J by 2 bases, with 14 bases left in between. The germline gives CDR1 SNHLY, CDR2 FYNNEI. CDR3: CASSRNGEATDTQYF. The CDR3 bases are TGTGCCAGCAGTCGTAACGGGGAAGCCACAGATACGCAGTATTTT.

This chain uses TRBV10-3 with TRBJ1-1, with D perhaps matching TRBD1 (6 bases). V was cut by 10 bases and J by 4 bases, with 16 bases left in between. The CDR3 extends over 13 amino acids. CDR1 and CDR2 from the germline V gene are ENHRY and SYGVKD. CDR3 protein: CATVQGSATEAFF. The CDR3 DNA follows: TGTGCCACCGTACAGGGAAGCGCCACTGAAGCTTTCTTT.

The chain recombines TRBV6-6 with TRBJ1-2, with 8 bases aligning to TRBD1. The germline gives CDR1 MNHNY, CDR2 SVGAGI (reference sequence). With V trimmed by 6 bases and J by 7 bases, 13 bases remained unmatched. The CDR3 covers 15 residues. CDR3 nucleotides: TGTGCCAGCAGAAAACACAACCAGGGGGCAACTGGCTACACCTTC. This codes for CASRKHNQGATGYTF.

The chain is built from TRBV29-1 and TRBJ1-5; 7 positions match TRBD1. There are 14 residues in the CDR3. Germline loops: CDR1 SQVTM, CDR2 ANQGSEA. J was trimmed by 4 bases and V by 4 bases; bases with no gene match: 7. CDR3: CSVGDSPGNQPQHF. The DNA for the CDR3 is TGCAGCGTTGGGGACAGCCCCGGAAATCAGCCCCAGCATTTT.

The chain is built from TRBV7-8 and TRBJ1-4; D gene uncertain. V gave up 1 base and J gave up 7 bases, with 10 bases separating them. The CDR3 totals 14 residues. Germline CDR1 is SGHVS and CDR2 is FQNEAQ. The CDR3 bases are TGTGCCAGCAGCTTAGAGGTCCGGGGTGAAAAACTGTTTTTT. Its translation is CASSLEVRGEKLFF.

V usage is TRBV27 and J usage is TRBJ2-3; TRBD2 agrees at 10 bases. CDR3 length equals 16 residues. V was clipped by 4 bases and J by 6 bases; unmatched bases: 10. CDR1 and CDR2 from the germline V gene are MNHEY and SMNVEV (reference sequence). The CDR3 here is CASSSQGSGGPDTQYF. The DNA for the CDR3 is TGTGCCAGCAGTTCCCAGGGTAGCGGGGGGCCGGATACGCAGTATTTT.

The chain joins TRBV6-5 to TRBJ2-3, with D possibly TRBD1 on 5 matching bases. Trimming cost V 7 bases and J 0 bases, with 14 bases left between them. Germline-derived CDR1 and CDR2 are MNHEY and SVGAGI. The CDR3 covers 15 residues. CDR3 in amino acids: CASMGAQGSTDTQYF. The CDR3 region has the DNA TGTGCCAGCATGGGCGCGCAGGGCAGCACAGATACGCAGTATTTT.

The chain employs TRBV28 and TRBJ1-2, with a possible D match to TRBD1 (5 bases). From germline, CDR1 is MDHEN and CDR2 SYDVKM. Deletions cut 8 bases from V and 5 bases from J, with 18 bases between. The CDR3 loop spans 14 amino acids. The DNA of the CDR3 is TGTGCCAGCTCCGATAGGGAGGGGACGTATGGCTACACCTTC. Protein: CASSDREGTYGYTF.

The CDR3 nucleotides read TGTGCCAGCAGCTTACGGACAGGGGGGCAAGAGACCCAGTACTTC. Its protein product is CASSLRTGGQETQYF. The rearrangement links TRBV7-2 to TRBJ2-5; 10 bases are shared with TRBD1. Germline V lookup: CDR1 SGHTA, CDR2 FQGNSA. The CDR3 extends over 15 amino acids. Losses at the gene ends were 2 bases for V and 2 bases for J; bases not matched to a gene: 2. Using reference TRBV7-2 and TRBJ2-5 for the parts outside the CDR3, the full variable domain is GAGVSQSPSNKVTEKGKDVELRCDPISGHTALYWYRQSLGQGLEFLIYFQGNSAPDKSGLPSDRFSAERTGGSVSTLTIQRTQQEDSAVYLCASSLRTGGQETQYFGPGTRLLVL.

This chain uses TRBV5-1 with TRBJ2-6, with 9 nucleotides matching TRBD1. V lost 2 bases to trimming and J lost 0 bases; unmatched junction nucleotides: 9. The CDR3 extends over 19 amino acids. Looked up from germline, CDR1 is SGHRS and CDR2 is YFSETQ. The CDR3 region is CASSFLPGQGSSGANVLTF. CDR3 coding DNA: TGCGCCAGCAGCTTCCTACCGGGACAGGGAAGCTCTGGGGCCAACGTCCTGACTTTC.

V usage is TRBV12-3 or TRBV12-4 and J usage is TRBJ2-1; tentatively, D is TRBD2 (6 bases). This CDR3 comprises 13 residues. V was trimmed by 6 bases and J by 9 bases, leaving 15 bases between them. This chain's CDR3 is CASSPLGGVEQFF. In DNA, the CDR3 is TGTGCCAGCAGCCCCCTCGGGGGTGTTGAGCAGTTCTTC.

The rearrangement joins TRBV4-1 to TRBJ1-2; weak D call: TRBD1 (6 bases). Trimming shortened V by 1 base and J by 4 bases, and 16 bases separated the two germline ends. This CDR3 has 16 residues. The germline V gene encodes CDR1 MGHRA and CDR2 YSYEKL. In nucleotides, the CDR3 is TGCGCCAGCAGCCAAGTGGTGGACAGTTTGAGCTATGGCTACACCTTC. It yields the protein CASSQVVDSLSYGYTF.

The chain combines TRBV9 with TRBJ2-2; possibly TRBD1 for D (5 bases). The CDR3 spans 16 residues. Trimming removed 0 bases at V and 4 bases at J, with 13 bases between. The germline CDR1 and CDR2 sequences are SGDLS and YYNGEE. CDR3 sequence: CASSVAQGGVTGELFF. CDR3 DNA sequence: TGTGCCAGCAGCGTAGCCCAGGGTGGGGTCACCGGGGAGCTGTTTTTT.

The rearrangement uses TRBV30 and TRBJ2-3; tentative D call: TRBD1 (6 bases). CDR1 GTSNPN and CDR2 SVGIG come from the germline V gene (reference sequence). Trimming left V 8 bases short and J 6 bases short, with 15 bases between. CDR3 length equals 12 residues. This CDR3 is CAHQGLSDTQYF. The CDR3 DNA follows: TGTGCCCACCAGGGGTTGTCGGATACGCAGTATTTT.

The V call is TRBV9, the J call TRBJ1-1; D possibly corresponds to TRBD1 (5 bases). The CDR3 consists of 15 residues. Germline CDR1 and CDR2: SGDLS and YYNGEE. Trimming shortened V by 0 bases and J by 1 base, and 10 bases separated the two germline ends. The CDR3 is CASSVGGRGNTEAFF. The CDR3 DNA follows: TGTGCCAGCAGCGTAGGGGGTAGGGGGAACACTGAAGCTTTCTTT.

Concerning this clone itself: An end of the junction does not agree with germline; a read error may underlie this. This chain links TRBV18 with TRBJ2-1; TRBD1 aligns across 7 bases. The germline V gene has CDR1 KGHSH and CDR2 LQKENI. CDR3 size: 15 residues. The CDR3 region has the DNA TGTGCCAGCTCCCCACCGGGGACAGTAAACAATGAGCAGTTCTTC. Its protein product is CASSPPGTVNNEQFF. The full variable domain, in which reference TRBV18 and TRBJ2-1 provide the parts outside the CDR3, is NAGVMQNPRHLVRRRGQEARLRCSPMKGHSHVYWYRQLPEEGLKFMVYLQKENIIDESGMPKERFSAEFPKEGPSILRIQQVVRGDSAAYFCASSPPGTVNNEQFFGPGTRLTVL.

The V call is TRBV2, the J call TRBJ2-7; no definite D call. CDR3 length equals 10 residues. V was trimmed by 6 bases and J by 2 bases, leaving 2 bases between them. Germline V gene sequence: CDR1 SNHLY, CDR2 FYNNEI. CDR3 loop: CASSTYEQYF. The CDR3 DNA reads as TGTGCCAGCAGCACCTACGAGCAGTACTTC. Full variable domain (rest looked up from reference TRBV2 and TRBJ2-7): EPEVTQTPSHQVTQMGQEVILRCVPISNHLYFYWYRQILGQKVEFLVSFYNNEISEKSEIFDDQFSVERPDGSNFTLKIRSTKLEDSAMYFCASSTYEQYFGPGTRLTVT.